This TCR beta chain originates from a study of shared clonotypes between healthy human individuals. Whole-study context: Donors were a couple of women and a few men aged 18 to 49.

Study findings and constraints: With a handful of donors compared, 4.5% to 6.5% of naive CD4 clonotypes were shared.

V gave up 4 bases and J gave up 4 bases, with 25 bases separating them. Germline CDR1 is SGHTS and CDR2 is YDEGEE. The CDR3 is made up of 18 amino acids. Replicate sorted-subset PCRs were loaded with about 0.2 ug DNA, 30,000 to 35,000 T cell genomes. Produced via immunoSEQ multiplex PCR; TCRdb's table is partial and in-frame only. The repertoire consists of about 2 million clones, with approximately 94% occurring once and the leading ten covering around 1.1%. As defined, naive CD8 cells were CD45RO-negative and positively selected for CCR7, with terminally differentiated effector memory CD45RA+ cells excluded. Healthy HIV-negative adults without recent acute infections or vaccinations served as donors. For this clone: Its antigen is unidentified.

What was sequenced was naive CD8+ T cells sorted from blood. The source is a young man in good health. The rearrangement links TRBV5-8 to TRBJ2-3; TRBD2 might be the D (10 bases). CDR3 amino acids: CASSRTGEGLAGADTQYF. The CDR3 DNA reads TGTGCCAGCAGCCGGACAGGGGAAGGGCTAGCGGGAGCAGATACGCAGTATTTT.